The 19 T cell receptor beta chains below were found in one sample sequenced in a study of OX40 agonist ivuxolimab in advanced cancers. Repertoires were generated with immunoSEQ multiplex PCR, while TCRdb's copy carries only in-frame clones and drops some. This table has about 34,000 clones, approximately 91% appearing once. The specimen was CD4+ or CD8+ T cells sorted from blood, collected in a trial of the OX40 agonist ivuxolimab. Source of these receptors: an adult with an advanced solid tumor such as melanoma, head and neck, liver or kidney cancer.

This chain's CDR3 is CASSPRDRGTGELFF. The CDR3 nucleotides read TGCGCCAGCAGCCCCCGGGACAGGGGCACCGGGGAGCTGTTTTTT. The chain couples TRBV10-1 to TRBJ2-2; 10 bases are shared with TRBD1. The CDR3 has 15 amino acids. The trim removed 6 bases at V and 4 bases at J, leaving 5 bases unmatched. CDR1 is WNHNN, CDR2 SYGVQD, per germline (reference sequence).

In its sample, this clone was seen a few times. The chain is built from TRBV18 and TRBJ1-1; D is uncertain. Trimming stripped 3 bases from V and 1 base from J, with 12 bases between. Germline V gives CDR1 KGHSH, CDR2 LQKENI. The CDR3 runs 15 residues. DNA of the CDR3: TGTGCCAGCTCACCCTTAAGAGGGCCGAACACTGAAGCTTTCTTT. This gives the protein CASSPLRGPNTEAFF.

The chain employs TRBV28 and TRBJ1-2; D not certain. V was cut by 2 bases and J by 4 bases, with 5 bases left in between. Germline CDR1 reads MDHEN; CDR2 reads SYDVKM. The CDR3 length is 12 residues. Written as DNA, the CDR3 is TGTGCCAGCAGTTTAGGAGGCTATGGCTACACCTTC. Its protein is CASSLGGYGYTF.

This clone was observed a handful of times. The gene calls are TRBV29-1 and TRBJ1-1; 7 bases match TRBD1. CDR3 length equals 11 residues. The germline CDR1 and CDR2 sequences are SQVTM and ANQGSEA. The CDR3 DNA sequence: TGCAGGGCCACAGGGGCCAGCGGAGCTTTCTTT. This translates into CRATGASGAFF. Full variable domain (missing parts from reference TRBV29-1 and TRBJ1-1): SAVISQKPSRDICQRGTSLTIQCQVDSQVTMMFWYRQQPGQSLTLIATANQGSEATYESGFVIDKFPISRPNLTFSTLTVSNMSPEDSSIYLCRATGASGAFFGQGTRLTVV.

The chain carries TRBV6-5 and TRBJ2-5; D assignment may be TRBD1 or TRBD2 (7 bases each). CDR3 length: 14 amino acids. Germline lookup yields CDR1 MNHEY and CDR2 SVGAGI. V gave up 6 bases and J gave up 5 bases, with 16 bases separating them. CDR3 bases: TGTGCCAGCAGGTCCTCAGGGGGAGGGGAGACCCAGTACTTC. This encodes CASRSSGGGETQYF.

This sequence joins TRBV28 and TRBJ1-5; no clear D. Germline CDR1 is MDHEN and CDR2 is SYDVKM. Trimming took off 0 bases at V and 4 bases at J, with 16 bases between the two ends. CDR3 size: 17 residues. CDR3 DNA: TGTGCCAGCAGTTTATGGTTGACCCCGAGCAGGAATCAGCCCCAGCATTTT. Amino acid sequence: CASSLWLTPSRNQPQHF.

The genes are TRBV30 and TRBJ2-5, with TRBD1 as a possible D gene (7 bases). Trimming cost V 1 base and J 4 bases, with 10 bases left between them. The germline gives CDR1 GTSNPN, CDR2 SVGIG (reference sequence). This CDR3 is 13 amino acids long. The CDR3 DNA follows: TGTGCCTGGAGTGGGCAGGGGGGAGAGACCCAGTACTTC. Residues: CAWSGQGGETQYF.

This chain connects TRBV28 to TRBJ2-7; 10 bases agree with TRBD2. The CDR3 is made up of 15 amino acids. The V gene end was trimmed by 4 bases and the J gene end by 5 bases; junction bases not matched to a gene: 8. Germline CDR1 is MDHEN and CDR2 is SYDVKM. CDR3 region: CASSSPAGGPDEQYF. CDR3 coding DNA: TGTGCCAGCAGTTCCCCAGCGGGAGGGCCTGACGAGCAGTACTTC.

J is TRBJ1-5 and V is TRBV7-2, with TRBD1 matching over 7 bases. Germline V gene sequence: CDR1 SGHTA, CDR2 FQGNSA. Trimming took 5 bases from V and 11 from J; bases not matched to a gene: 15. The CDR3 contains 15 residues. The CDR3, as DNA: TGTGCCAGCAGCACGCAAACAGGGGCCCTGGGGGCCCAGCATTTT. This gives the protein CASSTQTGALGAQHF.

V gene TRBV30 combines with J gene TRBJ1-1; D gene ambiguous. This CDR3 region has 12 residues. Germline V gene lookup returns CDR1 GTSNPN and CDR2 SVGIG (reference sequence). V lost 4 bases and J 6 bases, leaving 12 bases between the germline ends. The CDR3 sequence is CAWNPGSAEAFF. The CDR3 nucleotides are TGTGCCTGGAACCCCGGGAGCGCTGAAGCTTTCTTT.

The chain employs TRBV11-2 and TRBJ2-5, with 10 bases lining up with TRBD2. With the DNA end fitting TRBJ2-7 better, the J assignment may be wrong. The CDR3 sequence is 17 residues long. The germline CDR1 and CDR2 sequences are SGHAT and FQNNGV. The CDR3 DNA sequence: TGTGCCAGCAGTTGGTCGACTAGCGGGTTTCCTTTATACGAGCAGTACTTC. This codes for CASSWSTSGFPLYEQYF.

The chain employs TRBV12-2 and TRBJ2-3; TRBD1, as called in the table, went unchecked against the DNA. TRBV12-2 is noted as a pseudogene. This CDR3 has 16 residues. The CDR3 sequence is CASRSRGQGKLDTQYF. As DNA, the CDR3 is TGTGCAAGTCGCTCAAGAGGACAGGGTAAATTAGATACGCAGTATTTT.

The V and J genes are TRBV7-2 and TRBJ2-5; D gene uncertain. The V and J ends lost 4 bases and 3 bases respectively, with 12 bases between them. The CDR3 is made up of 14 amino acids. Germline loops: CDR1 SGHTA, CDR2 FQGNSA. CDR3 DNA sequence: TGTGCCAGCAGCTGGAGTCCGGGTGAAGAGACCCAGTACTTC. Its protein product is CASSWSPGEETQYF.

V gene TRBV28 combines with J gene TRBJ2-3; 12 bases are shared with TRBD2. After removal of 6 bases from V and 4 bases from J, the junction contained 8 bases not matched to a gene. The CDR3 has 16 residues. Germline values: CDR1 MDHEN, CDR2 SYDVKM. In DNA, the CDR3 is TGTGCCAGCAGACCCCCTAGCGGGGGGGCCCCAGATACGCAGTATTTT. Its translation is CASRPPSGGAPDTQYF.

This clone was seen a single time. This CDR3 reads CASTEMNTEAFF. CDR3 DNA: TGTGCCAGTACGGAGATGAACACTGAAGCTTTCTTT. This chain connects TRBV11-2 to TRBJ1-1; D remains unclear. Per germline, CDR1 SGHAT and CDR2 FQNNGV. The CDR3 length is 12 residues. The V and J ends lost 9 bases and 0 bases respectively, with 8 bases between them.

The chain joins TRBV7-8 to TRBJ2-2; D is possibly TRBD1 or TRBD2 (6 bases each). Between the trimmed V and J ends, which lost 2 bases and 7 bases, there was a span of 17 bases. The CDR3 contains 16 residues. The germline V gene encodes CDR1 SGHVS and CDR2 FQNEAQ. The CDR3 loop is CASSLLPRGAGGELFF. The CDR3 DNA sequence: TGTGCCAGCAGCTTACTCCCTAGGGGGGCAGGCGGGGAGCTGTTTTTT.

CDR3 nucleotide sequence: TGTGCCAGCAGTGAGCCTGGTCAGCCCCAGCATTTT. Its translation is CASSEPGQPQHF. The chain carries TRBV6-5 and TRBJ1-5, with no clear D. Trimming cost V 5 bases and J 6 bases, with 8 bases left between them. The germline V gene has CDR1 MNHEY and CDR2 SVGAGI. This CDR3 contains 12 residues.

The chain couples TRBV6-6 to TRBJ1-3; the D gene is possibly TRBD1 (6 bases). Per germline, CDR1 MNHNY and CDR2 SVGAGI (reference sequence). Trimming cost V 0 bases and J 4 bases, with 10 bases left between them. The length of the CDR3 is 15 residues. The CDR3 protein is CASSYSTTGGNTIYF. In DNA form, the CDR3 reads TGTGCCAGCAGTTACTCCACGACAGGAGGAAACACCATATATTTT.

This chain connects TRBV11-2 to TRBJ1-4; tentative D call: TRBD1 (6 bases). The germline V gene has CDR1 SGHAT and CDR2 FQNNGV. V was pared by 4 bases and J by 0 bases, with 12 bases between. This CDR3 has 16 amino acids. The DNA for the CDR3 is TGTGCCAGCAGCTCCCCGGACAGCTCAACTAATGAAAAACTGTTTTTT. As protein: CASSSPDSSTNEKLFF.